Below are 22 T cell receptor beta chains sequenced from a single sample in a study of T cells in Graves' hyperthyroidism and ophthalmopathy. Researchers amplified the TCR beta CDR3 regions from RNA transcripts. The TCR CDR3 was amplified in a first-round RT-PCR using the HTBI primer set. TCRdb reprocessed the multiplex PCR reads via MiXCR and lists one record per CDR3 protein. The sample contains a few hundred thousand distinct CDR3 sequences, roughly 14% of which appear only once. The sequencing sample was made of blood. The receptors originated from a woman in her 30s with Graves' hyperthyroidism.

In its sample, this clonotype was seen a few times. The rearrangement joins TRBV3-1 to TRBJ1-4, with D tentatively TRBD1 (6 bases). Trimming stripped 0 bases from V and 1 base from J, with 12 bases between. There are 17 residues in the CDR3. Germline V gene data show CDR1 as LGHDT and CDR2 as YNNKEL (reference sequence). The DNA for the CDR3 is TGTGCCAGCAGCCAAGATTTCCGGGGGCGAACTAATGAAAAACTGTTTTTT. Amino acid sequence: CASSQDFRGRTNEKLFF.

This clonotype was seen repeatedly, ten times or more. The chain uses TRBV7-9 and TRBJ2-4; possibly TRBD1 or TRBD2 for D (5 bases each). Germline lookup yields CDR1 SEHNR and CDR2 FQNEAQ (reference sequence). There are 15 residues in the CDR3. V lost 5 bases, J lost 8 bases, and 19 bases lay in between. The CDR3 bases are TGTGCCAGCAGCCTGACCGGGACGCCGGCGGACATTCAGTACTTC. Translating gives CASSLTGTPADIQYF.

This clonotype has more than one count but fewer than ten. The rearrangement uses TRBV5-1 and TRBJ2-1, with D tentatively TRBD1 (5 bases). This CDR3 is 12 amino acids long. Germline V lookup: CDR1 SGHRS, CDR2 YFSETQ. With 4 bases removed from V and 8 bases from J, the gap between germline ends came to 10 bases. CDR3 in amino acids: CASSLLQDEQFF. In nucleotides, the CDR3 is TGCGCCAGCAGCCTCCTACAGGATGAGCAGTTCTTC.

This clonotype was detected many times. The chain links TRBV12-3 or TRBV12-4 to TRBJ2-3, with D possibly TRBD1 on 5 matching bases. V lost 8 bases and J lost 6, with 18 bases in between. The CDR3 consists of 14 residues. Written as DNA, the CDR3 is TGTGCCAGCGGGTTACAAGGTGGGGCGGATACGCAGTATTTT. This translates into CASGLQGGADTQYF.

This clonotype has at least ten counts. CDR3 amino acids: CASSLGGTPYNSPLHF. The CDR3 DNA is TGTGCCAGCAGCTTAGGAGGGACTCCCTATAATTCACCCCTCCACTTT. The chain links TRBV11-2 to TRBJ1-6; D may be TRBD1 (5 bases). The CDR3 spans 16 residues. Germline V gene sequence: CDR1 SGHAT, CDR2 FQNNGV. V was trimmed by 1 base and J by 2 bases, leaving 9 bases between them.

This clonotype occurred many times. The V gene is TRBV28, the J gene TRBJ2-5, with no clear D. The CDR3 extends over 12 amino acids. The germline V gene has CDR1 MDHEN and CDR2 SYDVKM. The ends were cut back, 6 bases at V and 5 bases at J, with 10 bases in the middle. CDR3 sequence (DNA): TGTGCCAGCAGCTCTTCATCCGAGACCCAGTACTTC. It yields the protein CASSSSSETQYF.

Remarks on this clonotype: Compared with germline, one end of the junction differs, possibly owing to a read error. V and J are TRBV12-3 or TRBV12-4 and TRBJ2-3; D uncertain. This CDR3 contains 12 residues. CDR3 amino acids: CAGSFSTDTQYF. The CDR3 DNA reads as TGTGCCGGCAGTTTTAGTACAGATACGCAGTATTTT.

This clonotype was counted ten times or more. The chain employs TRBV20-1 and TRBJ1-1; unclear D gene. From germline, CDR1 is DFQATT and CDR2 SNEGSKA (reference sequence). This CDR3 spans 10 amino acids. V was trimmed by 5 bases and J by 9 bases, leaving 10 bases between them. CDR3 sequence (DNA): TGCAGTGCTCGGGCGGGAAAAGCTTTCTTT. Translating gives CSARAGKAFF.

J is TRBJ2-1 and V is TRBV6-1; D may be TRBD2 (6 bases). Germline V gene data show CDR1 as MNHNS and CDR2 as SASEGT. CDR3 size: 15 residues. V lost 5 bases to trimming and J lost 5 bases, with 16 bases between them. CDR3 residues: CASSRPNWGDNEQFF. The CDR3, as DNA: TGTGCCAGCAGTCGCCCCAATTGGGGGGACAATGAGCAGTTCTTC.

Many counts were recorded for this clonotype. The V and J genes are TRBV28 and TRBJ1-4; possible D gene TRBD1, 5 bases. Germline V gene sequence: CDR1 MDHEN, CDR2 SYDVKM. The CDR3 runs 15 residues. The ends were cut back, 5 bases at V and 3 bases at J, with 13 bases in the middle. CDR3 nucleotide sequence: TGTGCCAGCAGTCCCAGGGTTTTTCCTAATGAAAAACTGTTTTTT. It encodes CASSPRVFPNEKLFF.

This clonotype was recorded many times. In nucleotides, the CDR3 is TGCAGTGCTAGCCCCCTAGCGGAGACCTACGAGCAGTACTTC. It translates to CSASPLAETYEQYF. The rearrangement uses TRBV20-1 and TRBJ2-7, with 7 bases matching TRBD2. The V segment lost 3 bases and the J segment 2 bases; nucleotides outside the gene matches: 7. The CDR3 is made up of 14 amino acids. The germline V gene has CDR1 DFQATT and CDR2 SNEGSKA (reference sequence).

The chain recombines TRBV27 with TRBJ2-1; 10 bases line up with TRBD2. Trimming cost V 7 bases and J 4 bases; bases outside gene matches: 4. The CDR3 covers 14 residues. Per germline, CDR1 MNHEY and CDR2 SMNVEV (reference sequence). The CDR3 DNA reads as TGTGCCAGCAAGCAAGCGGGAGGGTACAATGAGCAGTTCTTC. Translating gives CASKQAGGYNEQFF.

The chain employs TRBV12-3 or TRBV12-4 and TRBJ1-2; 10 positions match TRBD1. The CDR3 is 15 residues long. Trimming cost V 2 bases and J 4 bases; bases outside gene matches: 4. CDR3 loop: CASSLPGQGFYGYTF. CDR3 nucleotides: TGTGCCAGCAGTTTACCGGGACAGGGGTTCTATGGCTACACCTTC.

The rearrangement links TRBV7-9 to TRBJ2-7; perhaps TRBD1 as D (6 bases). The germline V and J ends were trimmed by 4 bases and 3 bases, with 13 bases remaining between them. Germline V lookup: CDR1 SEHNR, CDR2 FQNEAQ (reference sequence). This CDR3 is built from 14 residues. The CDR3 nucleotides are TGTGCCAGCAGCTCGCGGACAGCGGACTACGAGCAGTACTTC. It specifies CASSSRTADYEQYF. The complete variable domain, with remaining parts taken from reference TRBV7-9 and TRBJ2-7, reads DTGVSQNPRHKITKRGQNVTFRCDPISEHNRLYWYRQTLGQGPEFLTYFQNEAQLEKSRLLSDRFSAERPKGSFSTLEIQRTEQGDSAMYLCASSSRTADYEQYFGPGTRLTVT.

This clonotype was counted many times. This chain joins TRBV5-1 and TRBJ1-1; D remains unclear. V lost 2 bases and J lost 1, with 12 bases in between. Per germline, CDR1 SGHRS and CDR2 YFSETQ. This CDR3 spans 15 amino acids. As DNA, the CDR3 is TGCGCCAGCAGCTTAGTAGGCCTCCCGAACACTGAAGCTTTCTTT. Protein sequence: CASSLVGLPNTEAFF.

There are many counts of this clonotype. The V gene is TRBV11-2, the J gene TRBJ2-3; D gene uncertain. Trimming removed 3 bases from V and 0 bases from J, with 10 bases in between. Germline-derived CDR1 and CDR2 are SGHAT and FQNNGV. The CDR3 is 15 residues long. CDR3 protein: CASSFVTASTDTQYF. The CDR3 coding sequence is TGTGCCAGCAGCTTCGTGACGGCTAGCACAGATACGCAGTATTTT.

On this clonotype: Given a much more abundant clone one base away, this may be a read error. V gene TRBV4-1 combines with J gene TRBJ1-2; D is possibly TRBD1 (5 bases). Between the trimmed V and J ends, which lost 3 bases and 3 bases, there was a span of 14 bases. Germline loops: CDR1 MGHRA, CDR2 YSYEKL. The CDR3 contains 15 residues. CDR3 protein: CASSQGTTQDYGYTF. CDR3 DNA sequence: TGCGCCAGCAGCCAGGGGACGACACAAGACTATGGCTACACCTTC.

V and J are TRBV19 and TRBJ1-4; D is possibly TRBD1 (5 bases). Looked up from germline, CDR1 is LNHDA and CDR2 is SQIVND (reference sequence). The CDR3 spans 16 residues. V lost 11 bases and J 0 bases, leaving 19 bases between the germline ends. CDR3 region: CAARRGDASTNEKLFF. The CDR3 DNA sequence: TGTGCCGCCCGAAGGGGCGATGCCTCAACTAATGAAAAACTGTTTTTT.

As concerns this clonotype: With a much larger clone just one base away, this may be a read error. Here the CDR3 reads CASSYSGFWSSQPQHF. DNA for the CDR3: TGTGCCAGCAGTTACTCGGGGTTCTGGAGCAGTCAGCCCCAGCATTTT. V gene TRBV6-2 or TRBV6-3 combines with J gene TRBJ1-5; no clear D gene. This CDR3 has 16 amino acids. From germline, CDR1 is MNHEY and CDR2 SVGEGT.

This clonotype appeared a single time. The chain is built from TRBV5-6 and TRBJ2-2, with D perhaps TRBD1 (6 bases). CDR3 length: 14 residues. The ends were cut back, 3 bases at V and 5 bases at J, with 11 bases in the middle. Germline V gene lookup returns CDR1 SGHDT and CDR2 YYEEEE. CDR3 nucleotide sequence: TGTGCCAGCAGCTGGGACACTAGGACCGGGGAGCTGTTTTTT. Its protein product is CASSWDTRTGELFF.

This clonotype came up many times. The chain carries TRBV5-1 and TRBJ2-1, with TRBD2 as a possible D gene (6 bases). This CDR3 contains 15 residues. Germline V gene sequence: CDR1 SGHRS, CDR2 YFSETQ. Trimming pared 0 bases from V and 7 bases from J, leaving 14 bases between. The CDR3 DNA follows: TGCGCCAGCAGCTTGGCGGAGGGCCTTTTTAATGAGCAGTTCTTC. Its protein is CASSLAEGLFNEQFF.

This clonotype showed up just a few times. The chain employs TRBV7-2 and TRBJ1-4; possibly TRBD1 for D (5 bases). Germline values: CDR1 SGHTA, CDR2 FQGNSA. The CDR3 has 15 amino acids. V gave up 1 base and J gave up 7 bases, with 13 bases separating them. CDR3 in DNA: TGTGCCAGCAGCTTAGTGGGGCCCCGGGCTGAAAAACTGTTTTTT. Protein sequence: CASSLVGPRAEKLFF.